Below, 22 T cell receptor beta chains from the same sample are listed, as sequenced in a study of blood T cell repertoires in COVID-19. The table came from immunoSEQ multiplex PCR; TCRdb's copy has only in-frame clones and leaves some out. The data show some 200,000 clones, just over 85% seen once. The source material was peripheral blood. These receptor sequences come from a man at least 80 years old with acute or convalescent COVID-19.

In regard to this clone: One end of the junction fails to match germline, which may point to a read error. The chain combines TRBV6-1 with TRBJ1-2, with a tentative D call TRBD1 (6 bases). The CDR3 consists of 13 residues. Germline V gives CDR1 MNHNS, CDR2 SASEGT. This CDR3 is CASSENPPQGRTF. In nucleotides, the CDR3 is TGTGCCAGCAGTGAAAACCCCCCACAGGGTCGTACTTTC.

The CDR3 DNA is TGTGCCAGCCGCCGGGGGAATAAAAACATTCAGTACTTC. Its translation: CASRRGNKNIQYF. This chain uses TRBV19 with TRBJ2-4, with D possibly matching TRBD2 (6 bases). Germline V lookup: CDR1 LNHDA, CDR2 SQIVND (reference sequence). Trimming stripped 9 bases from V and 4 bases from J, with 13 bases between. The CDR3 spans 13 residues.

The chain employs TRBV11-3 and TRBJ2-3; 7 bases fit TRBD2. The CDR3 has 16 residues. The germline gives CDR1 SGHNT, CDR2 YENEEA. V lost 5 bases to trimming and J lost 2 bases; unmatched junction nucleotides: 10. CDR3 sequence: CASSPDSGLNTDTQYF. In DNA, the CDR3 is TGTGCCAGCAGCCCGGACTCGGGACTAAACACAGATACGCAGTATTTT.

This clone was detected a few times. The CDR3 region is CASSSSGTASNQPQHF. The CDR3, as DNA: TGTGCCAGTAGTAGTTCCGGGACAGCTAGCAATCAGCCCCAGCATTTT. The genes are TRBV19 and TRBJ1-5; 7 nucleotides agree with TRBD1. V shed 4 bases and J 0 bases; nucleotides not matched to a gene: 6. There are 16 residues in the CDR3. CDR1 and CDR2 from the germline V gene are LNHDA and SQIVND (reference sequence).

V is TRBV30 and J is TRBJ2-3; TRBD1 aligns across 9 bases. The J segment lost 4 bases and the V segment lost 2 bases, leaving 7 bases of the junction unmatched. Per germline, CDR1 GTSNPN and CDR2 SVGIG (reference sequence). The length of the CDR3 is 15 residues. CDR3 region: CAWSWGTGYSDTQYF. For the CDR3, the DNA is TGTGCCTGGAGTTGGGGGACAGGGTATTCAGATACGCAGTATTTT.

J is TRBJ2-7 and V is TRBV9; perhaps TRBD2 as D (6 bases). The germline V gene has CDR1 SGDLS and CDR2 YYNGEE. V lost 0 bases and J lost 5, with 18 bases in between. CDR3 length: 16 amino acids. As DNA, the CDR3 is TGTGCCAGCAGCGTAGGGGGTTTGCAGGGACTCCACGAGCAGTACTTC. Translating it yields CASSVGGLQGLHEQYF.

This rearrangement joins TRBV10-3 to TRBJ1-1; possible D gene TRBD1, 6 bases. Germline CDR1 ENHRY, CDR2 SYGVKD. V dropped 3 bases and J dropped 4 bases, with 21 bases sitting between them. The CDR3 covers 17 residues. DNA of the CDR3: TGTGCCATCAGTGACCCCCCTGGGGGGGGCAAAGGCACTGAAGCTTTCTTT. It yields the protein CAISDPPGGGKGTEAFF.

The chain links TRBV3-1 (or the pseudogene TRBV3-2) to TRBJ2-6; D ambiguous. The CDR3 totals 15 residues. Germline-derived CDR1 and CDR2 are LGHDT and YNNKEL (reference sequence). V was shortened by 2 bases and J by 3 bases, with 8 bases between the two germline ends. CDR3 in amino acids: CASSQRGIGANVLTF. DNA for the CDR3: TGTGCCAGCAGCCAACGAGGAATTGGGGCCAACGTCCTGACTTTC.

The CDR3 is CASSWGQDQETQYF. The CDR3 DNA is TGTGCCAGCAGCTGGGGACAGGACCAAGAGACCCAGTACTTC. The rearrangement uses TRBV7-9 and TRBJ2-5; 8 bases fit TRBD1. The V and J ends lost 4 bases and 0 bases, in that order; junction bases with no gene match: 1. There are 14 residues in the CDR3. The germline gives CDR1 SEHNR, CDR2 FQNEAQ (reference sequence).

This clone was recorded only once. The V gene is TRBV28, the J gene TRBJ1-1; 10 nucleotides align to TRBD1. Germline trimming cut 6 bases from V and 4 bases from J; bases unmatched to any gene: 8. The CDR3 loop spans 15 amino acids. CDR1 and CDR2 (germline): MDHEN, SYDVKM. Here the CDR3 reads CASRPTGTGVTEAFF. The DNA for the CDR3 is TGTGCCAGCAGGCCTACTGGGACAGGGGTCACTGAAGCTTTCTTT.

This clone was seen a single time. The chain is built from TRBV4-2 and TRBJ2-5, with 8 bases fitting TRBD1. The CDR3 length is 14 residues. The J segment lost 5 bases and the V segment lost 1 base, leaving 3 bases of the junction unmatched. Germline assignment: CDR1 LGHNA and CDR2 YNFKEQ. In nucleotides, the CDR3 is TGTGCCAGCAGCCAAGTACAGGGGGAGGAGACCCAGTACTTC. Translating it yields CASSQVQGEETQYF.

The V call is TRBV27, the J call TRBJ2-7; 10 bases are a match to TRBD1. CDR1 and CDR2 from the germline V gene are MNHEY and SMNVEV (reference sequence). After removal of 5 bases from V and 2 bases from J, the junction contained 6 bases not matched to a gene. The CDR3 has 15 residues. CDR3 in amino acids: CASSPSGTGAYEQYV. In nucleotides, the CDR3 is TGTGCCAGCAGTCCCTCTGGGACAGGGGCCTACGAGCAGTACGTC.

The chain combines TRBV6-5 with TRBJ1-1; D unclear. Germline V gives CDR1 MNHEY, CDR2 SVGAGI. The CDR3 has 13 residues. V lost 5 bases and J 6 bases, leaving 13 bases between the germline ends. The CDR3 spells CASSQPAAAEAFF. CDR3 bases: TGTGCCAGCAGTCAGCCTGCGGCAGCTGAAGCTTTCTTT.

The genes are TRBV5-6 and TRBJ1-1, with D uncertain. The CDR3 spans 12 residues. Germline V CDR1 and CDR2: SGHDT, YYEEEE. V was trimmed by 5 bases and J by 1 base, leaving 6 bases between them. The DNA for the CDR3 is TGTGCCAGCAGGACAACGAACACTGAAGCTTTCTTT. Translating it yields CASRTTNTEAFF.

The gene calls are TRBV7-9 and TRBJ1-4, with TRBD1 identical over 8 bases. The CDR3 is made up of 14 amino acids. Germline V gene sequence: CDR1 SEHNR, CDR2 FQNEAQ (reference sequence). The trim removed 5 bases at V and 8 bases at J, leaving 7 bases unmatched. The CDR3, as DNA: TGTGCCAGCAGCCGCGGACAGGGATACGAAAAACTGTTTTTT. Translating gives CASSRGQGYEKLFF.

V usage is TRBV5-6 and J usage is TRBJ2-1; TRBD1 matches at 7 bases. CDR3 size: 14 residues. With 3 bases clipped from V and 6 bases from J, the junction kept 6 bases outside the gene matches. Per germline, CDR1 SGHDT and CDR2 YYEEEE. CDR3 loop: CASSSGTVLNEQFF. The CDR3 DNA sequence: TGTGCCAGCAGCTCAGGGACAGTCCTCAATGAGCAGTTCTTC.

This rearrangement joins TRBV29-1 to TRBJ2-1; 13 bases are shared with TRBD2. Germline V lookup: CDR1 SQVTM, CDR2 ANQGSEA. There are 18 residues in the CDR3. V lost 7 bases to trimming and J lost 0 bases; unmatched junction nucleotides: 12. The CDR3 loop is CSAVRGLAGPSSYNEQFF. CDR3 nucleotide sequence: TGCAGCGCCGTCCGGGGACTAGCGGGACCGAGCTCCTACAATGAGCAGTTCTTC.

The chain employs TRBV7-2 and TRBJ1-2; no firm D call. The CDR3 sequence is 14 residues long. The V gene's germline CDR1 is SGHTA and CDR2 FQGNSA. The V gene lost 3 bases and the J gene lost 11 bases, with 19 bases spanning the gap. The CDR3 protein is CASSFGGSGMWYTF. DNA of the CDR3: TGTGCCAGCAGCTTTGGAGGATCGGGTATGTGGTACACCTTC.

The J gene is TRBJ1-1, the V gene TRBV29-1; D might be TRBD1 (6 bases). CDR3 length: 14 residues. The germline V gene has CDR1 SQVTM and CDR2 ANQGSEA. Trimming left V 7 bases short and J 1 base short, with 16 bases between. In DNA form, the CDR3 reads TGCAGCGGCCAAGAAGGGGGAGCGAACACTGAAGCTTTCTTT. The encoded protein is CSGQEGGANTEAFF.

The chain combines TRBV5-1 with TRBJ2-3; 12 bases are a match to TRBD2. The V segment lost 6 bases and the J segment 4 bases; nucleotides outside the gene matches: 15. The germline V gene has CDR1 SGHRS and CDR2 YFSETQ. This CDR3 is built from 18 residues. The CDR3 protein is CASTPARTSGVVSDTQYF. CDR3 nucleotide sequence: TGCGCCAGCACCCCGGCGCGGACTAGCGGGGTGGTATCAGATACGCAGTATTTT.

The V and J genes are TRBV10-3 and TRBJ2-1; 7 nucleotides line up with TRBD2. The CDR3 has 15 residues. Germline CDR1 and CDR2: ENHRY and SYGVKD. Trimming took 0 bases from V and 4 from J; bases not matched to a gene: 3. The CDR3 reads CAISESGGRYNEQFF. In nucleotides, the CDR3 is TGTGCCATCAGTGAGTCTGGCGGGAGATACAATGAGCAGTTCTTC.

This chain joins TRBV6-5 and TRBJ2-7; D ambiguous. Germline-derived CDR1 and CDR2 are MNHEY and SVGAGI. This CDR3 is built from 15 residues. Trimming took off 6 bases at V and 5 bases at J, with 20 bases between the two ends. CDR3 nucleotides: TGTGCCAGCAGCGTACGCCGGAGCCAGACGGACGAGCAGTACTTC. Its translation: CASSVRRSQTDEQYF.